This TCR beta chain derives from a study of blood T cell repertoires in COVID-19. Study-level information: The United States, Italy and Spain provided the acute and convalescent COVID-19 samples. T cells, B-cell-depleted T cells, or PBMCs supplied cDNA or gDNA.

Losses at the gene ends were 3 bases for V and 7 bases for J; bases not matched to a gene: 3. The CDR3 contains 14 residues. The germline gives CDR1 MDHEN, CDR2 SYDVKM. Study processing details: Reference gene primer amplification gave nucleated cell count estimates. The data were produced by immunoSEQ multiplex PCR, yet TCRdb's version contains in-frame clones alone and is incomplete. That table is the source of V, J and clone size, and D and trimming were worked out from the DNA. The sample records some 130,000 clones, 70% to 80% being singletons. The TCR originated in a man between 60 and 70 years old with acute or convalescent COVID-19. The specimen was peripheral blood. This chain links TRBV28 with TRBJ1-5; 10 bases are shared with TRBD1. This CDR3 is CASSLTGGGQPQHF. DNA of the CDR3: TGTGCCAGCAGTTTGACAGGGGGCGGGCAGCCCCAGCATTTT.